The source of this T cell receptor beta chain is a study of blood T cell repertoires in COVID-19. Turning to the study itself: PBMCs, B-cell-depleted T cells, or T cells provided the cDNA or gDNA that made up the material.

Trimming stripped 7 bases from V and 0 bases from J, with 18 bases between. Looked up from germline, CDR1 is LNHDA and CDR2 is SQIVND (reference sequence). The CDR3 consists of 16 residues. Data came from immunoSEQ multiplex PCR; TCRdb stores just in-frame clones and leaves some out. This sample carries 200,000 to 300,000 clones, roughly nine tenths of them seen once, and the ten largest clones take under 6.5%. V gene TRBV19 combines with J gene TRBJ1-2; D may be TRBD1 (6 bases). The specimen was peripheral blood. This TCR was recovered from a man aged 60 to 75 with acute or convalescent COVID-19. The CDR3 nucleotides are TGTGCCAGTACCGCCTCTCAGGGGTTTGCTAACTATGGCTACACCTTC. Translated, it gives CASTASQGFANYGYTF.